This TCR beta chain was identified in a study of cytomegalovirus exposure and HLA in healthy donors. Regarding the study as a whole: A link between a missense DCLRE1C variant and TCR beta V- and J-gene trimming emerged from a later analysis. 164 TCR beta chains were listed as cytomegalovirus-associated. Most likely, a cluster of highly shared sequence variants arose as a sequencing artifact. Most TCR sequences proved rare, with some public TCRs found in many donors.

A multiplex PCR was run with 60 Vbeta primers and 13 Jbeta primers. Profiled with immunoSEQ multiplex PCR; TCRdb holds only in-frame clones, not every one. This repertoire shows some 140,000 clones, under 85% found once; its top ten account for about 3%. The CDR3 loop spans 15 amino acids. Germline CDR1 reads SEHNR; CDR2 reads FQNEAQ (reference sequence). V was trimmed by 3 bases and J by 4 bases, leaving 15 bases between them. Comment on this clone: Antigen specificity is unknown.

Sequenced: PBMCs. The origin of this receptor is a man between 18 and 29 years old in good health and CMV-seronegative. The chain uses TRBV7-9 and TRBJ2-5; maybe TRBD2 (6 bases). Written as DNA, the CDR3 is TGTGCCAGCAGCTTTCAGGGTGCGGGAAGAGAGACCCAGTACTTC. Translating it yields CASSFQGAGRETQYF.